This TCR beta chain was profiled in a study of shared clonotypes between healthy human individuals. V lost 1 base and J 1 base, leaving 12 bases between the germline ends. Looked up from germline, CDR1 is MNHEY and CDR2 is SMNVEV (reference sequence). The CDR3 has 16 amino acids. CD45RO negativity and positive selection for CCR7 defined naive CD8 cells, a population that excluded terminally differentiated effector memory CD45RA+ cells. The protocol was immunoSEQ multiplex PCR, while the TCRdb copy is restricted to in-frame clones and leaves out a portion. The sample includes about 2.1 million clones, 85% to 95% of them seen just once.

The clonotype originates from a man aged 18 to 30 in good health. Some clones in this sample may be carry-over from other donors' samples. Sequencing was done on a sample of naive CD8+ T cells from PBMCs. This rearrangement joins TRBV27 to TRBJ2-3; no definite D call. In DNA form, the CDR3 reads TGTGCCAGCAGTTTATTGACCCCCGGCGGCACAGATACGCAGTATTTT. This encodes CASSLLTPGGTDTQYF.